This T cell receptor (beta chain) was found in a study of cytomegalovirus exposure and HLA in healthy donors (dated 2017 in TCRdb). Background on the whole study: According to an earlier analysis of a few hundred of the donors, about 179 million T cells yielded over 100 million unique TCR beta sequences and about 300 Gb of sequence data. A later analysis re-analyzed previously published TCR beta repertoires from about 730 donors and added high-resolution HLA genotyping to study TCR occurrence patterns. In addition to the first cohort of about 650 subjects, a separate validation cohort of 130 or so different subjects was used. Class I and class II HLA loci were covered by the typing at four-digit resolution. Genome-wide SNP genotypes for about 65% of the roughly 670 donors were used in a later genetic analysis, which treated that subset as a discovery cohort. Using immunosequencing, the study profiled T cell repertoires from around 680 subjects and related those repertoires to cytomegalovirus serostatus. Donor age, sex, ethnicity and CMV serostatus were compiled together with the repertoire data. All discovery cohort repertoires had been generated on a single sequencing platform. The study aimed to test whether cataloging public T cell receptors could reveal signatures of past pathogen exposure. Because of strong linkage in the cohort, four to six DR-DQ haplotypes were treated as single units for association and clustering. Approximately 310 gigabases of sequencing data and 70 million to 100 million unique TCR sequences were included in an early release covering 550 to 800 HLA-typed donors. In the later analysis, no new phenotypic data were used to find candidate immune exposures; instead, reliance was placed on TCR beta sequences and their occurrence across donors. The number of typed donors differed by locus: roughly 629-640 for A, B, C, DRB1 and DQB1; approximately 530 for DQA1; 600 to 610 for DPA1; and roughly 450 for DPB1. In an earlier analysis of 500 to 650 of the donors, high-throughput TCR beta sequencing was used to judge whether each TCR beta V gene segment behaved as functional or pseudogenic. High-throughput TCR immunosequencing, statistical association of individual TCRs with disease status, and machine learning were combined to predict cytomegalovirus infection status. Of the roughly 410 genotyped donors, less than 85% were placed in the genetic ancestry cluster associated with self-reported Caucasian donors. On average, about 240,000 unique TCR beta nucleotide sequences were sequenced per donor among roughly 430 genotyped donors of the cohort, with roughly 18% of those sequences being non-productive.

Preparation of the library involved the immunoSEQ multiplex PCR assay. The multiplex PCR relied on a mix of 60 forward primers for TCR Vbeta segments and 13 reverse primers for TCR Jbeta segments. Amplification of the CDR3 region of rearranged TCR beta genes was performed with a multiplex PCR assay on genomic DNA. On the Illumina HiSeq System, the amplified TCR beta libraries were sequenced as 87-base-pair reads. Regarding the original processing steps: Across the 670 or so repertoires, a later analysis counted roughly 77 million unique TCR beta chains, approximately 12 million of which were shared by at least two donors. A nearest-neighbor algorithm error-corrected the raw reads and collapsed the reads into unique sequences, merging closely related sequences to remove PCR and sequencing errors. V, D and J gene segments were assigned by aligning CDR3 sequences to IMGT reference sequences. For a sequence to be retained, a match of at least six nucleotides to both a V gene segment and a J gene segment was required. Rearrangements were called productive when the CDR3 lacked stop codons and stayed in frame with V and J; all others were non-productive. Following IMGT convention, CDR3 was defined as the stretch from the second conserved V-encoded cysteine up to the conserved J-encoded phenylalanine. The earlier analysis of a few hundred of the donors excluded any sequence lacking an unambiguous match to a single V gene segment. An earlier analysis of 500 to 700 of the donors classified V segments as functional when productive rearrangements were above 56.7% and as segregating when the standard deviation between donors was above 5%. A statistical classification framework was built for diagnosing cytomegalovirus status from the catalog of TCR beta chain sequences. In a later analysis, TCR nucleotide sequences were compared against IMGT/GENE-DB human TR gene sequences so that V and J genes could be assigned. Using the TCRdist pipeline, a later analysis assigned CDR3 sequences along with most-parsimonious VDJ recombination scenarios. In a later analysis, every TCR beta chain was defined by the combination of its CDR3 amino acid sequence and its V-gene family, and reads without a unique V-gene family were dropped. To address suspected cross-contamination and a sequencing artifact, a later analysis removed a few hundred highly shared, low-generation-probability nucleotide sequences. In a later analysis, a clonal expansion index for each public chain was calculated from normalized within-repertoire ranks of inferred template counts. A later analysis computed generation probabilities with a VDJ recombination model fitted to out-of-frame rearrangements, and checked the results against IGoR. A later analysis scored TCR-TCR, TCR-HLA and TCR-CMV co-occurrence with hypergeometric tests, applying a repertoire-size bias correction to TCR pairs. To estimate false discovery rates, a later analysis permuted the HLA or CMV assignments 20 times. In a later analysis, co-occurring TCRs were grouped using DBSCAN, and TCRdist sequence similarity was added for clustering within HLA-allele-positive subsets. Repertoires with fewer than 30,000 or more than 120,000 public chains were left out of co-occurrence clustering, as were a handful of repertoires with anomalous nucleotide sharing. Drawn from immuneACCESS, this table holds only the in-frame rearrangements with V and J called that TCRdb kept. Clones are partly lost; checked studies trace under half to an unresolved V gene and leave the rest unexplained. Clone size and the V and J calls come from that table; the DNA yielded D and trimming. In all, the sample holds around 130,000 clones, and approximately 68% of those were seen once. Around 1.6% of the sample lies in the top ten.

Taken from the germline V gene, the CDR1 and CDR2 loops are MDHEN and SYDVKM. Spanning cysteine to phenylalanine, the CDR3 consists of 14 amino acids. The CDR3 DNA has 42 bases and is translated from base 1. After removal of 6 bases from V and 9 bases from J, the junction retains 11 bases not matched to a gene. Points on this clone: This receptor's antigen is unknown. No clone much larger than this one lies a single base away; base qualities are absent.

The cohort consisted of more than 650 healthy bone marrow donors. All cohort members were sampled while nominally healthy, although unrecorded immune exposures were likely present. The donor tested CMV seropositive, placing the donor among the roughly 300 seropositive members of the cohort. A peripheral blood sample was collected from each donor, and TCR beta sequencing was performed on peripheral blood mononuclear cells. The Qiagen DNeasy Blood Extraction Kit was used to extract genomic DNA from the blood cell samples. The investigation overall reported the following: V-gene and J-gene trimming of TCR beta chains was associated with a missense DCLRE1C variant in a later genetic analysis, and the association was replicated in an independent cohort. In this cohort, only TCR beta chains were sequenced, and detectable features were limited by the absence of alpha or paired-chain data. According to the authors, the approach could potentially be generalized to other disease states and immunological phenotypes. The earlier analysis of almost 600 of the donors excluded fewer than 20 rarely observed V segments, including chromosome 9 orphons, because counts were too low. Compared with equally common non-associated chains, HLA-associated TCR beta chains in a later analysis were more clonally expanded and had lower generation probabilities. In both the original and validation cohorts, the classifier was reported to diagnose cytomegalovirus status with high specificity and sensitivity. A group of highly shared sequence variants was considered likely to be a technical artifact of the sequencing pipeline. A further reported finding was that TCR beta sequences accurately predicted the HLA-A and HLA-B alleles for most subjects in the first cohort. A later analysis found that TCR association rates varied across HLA loci, with DRB1 alleles showing the most associated TCRs and HLA-C alleles the fewest. When HLA alleles, especially DR and DQ, strongly co-occurred, attributing TCR associations to individual alleles was difficult. Compared with the approximately 720-donor mean, donors in an Asian-associated ancestry cluster had fewer N-insertions in productive TCRs, according to a later genetic analysis. Several of the top co-occurrence clusters appeared to be linked to parvovirus B19, influenza, CMV and Epstein-Barr virus, according to a later analysis. A later analysis found that most CMV-associated TCR beta chains appeared HLA-restricted, with HLA associations seemingly driven largely by CMV exposure. While some public TCRs were present in many individuals, most TCR sequences turned up only very rarely across donors. Linkage disequilibrium might explain the correlated functional status among segregating V segments, but an unknown experimental factor could not be ruled out. HLA typing was unavailable for some donors at each locus, so association tests used only the typed subset. Three of the identified cytomegalovirus-associated TCR beta chains were confirmed in vitro to be specific for cytomegalovirus antigens. A later analysis associated some 17,000 TCR beta sequences with specific HLA alleles at a false discovery rate of 0.05. The 87-base-pair reads could not distinguish some IMGT-functional V segments, including TRBV6-2 and TRBV6-3, so those segments were excluded. Presence/absence analyses assumed roughly uniform sequencing depth across donors, an assumption that may not hold. In the study, 164 TCR beta chains were listed as associated with cytomegalovirus. An earlier analysis of approximately 600 of the donors showed that most TCR beta V segments appeared in productive rearrangements either about 87% or about 30% of the time, which broadly matched IMGT annotations. Immune exposure information for the cohort was limited to CMV serostatus.

This sequence was found in a young man in good health and CMV-seropositive. The sequencing input was PBMCs. This chain joins TRBV28 to TRBJ2-1; 7 bases in the junction line up with TRBD1. CDR3 loop: CASSPTDREIEQFF. Read as DNA, the sequence is TGTGCCAGCAGCCCTACCGACAGGGAAATTGAGCAGTTCTTC.